A selection of T cell receptor beta chains follows, all from one sample in a study of CD8 T cells in ankylosing spondylitis. Via MiXCR, TCRdb re-called the 5' RACE reads, giving one row per CDR3 protein. The sample records roughly 250,000 distinct CDR3 sequences, 8% to 9.5% being singletons. Source material: blood, either unsorted or a sorted T cell fraction (not recorded which). All receptors come from a male donor with ankylosing spondylitis or in good health (not recorded which). Both conserved end residues are part of each CDR3. The order of the fields is clone size, D gene, J gene, V gene, CDR3 protein, CDR3 DNA. A D gene is named only where the DNA matches it firmly. Clone size is given for some rows only: seen once, a few or many times, or a class if the clone is expanded.

abundance: many
d_gene: -
j_gene: TRBJ2-3
v_gene: TRBV20-1
CDR3aa: CSAAVGSDTQYF
CDR3nt: TGCAGTGCTGCCGTGGGGAGCGATACGCAGTATTTT

abundance: many
d_gene: TRBD1
j_gene: TRBJ2-7
v_gene: TRBV9
CDR3aa: CASSVATGTGYEQYF
CDR3nt: TGTGCCAGCAGCGTAGCTACCGGGACAGGCTACGAGCAGTACTTC

abundance: many
d_gene: -
j_gene: TRBJ2-7
v_gene: TRBV5-1
CDR3aa: CASSQSGGPTYEQYF
CDR3nt: TGCGCCAGCAGCCAAAGTGGAGGGCCGACCTACGAGCAGTACTTC

abundance: few
d_gene: -
j_gene: TRBJ1-6
v_gene: TRBV7-2
CDR3aa: CASSLGTGLPLHF
CDR3nt: TGTGCCAGCAGCTTAGGTACAGGGTTACCCCTCCACTTT

abundance: many
d_gene: -
j_gene: TRBJ1-1
v_gene: TRBV5-5
CDR3aa: CASASSAGLNTEAFF
CDR3nt: TGTGCCAGCGCCTCATCGGCAGGATTGAACACTGAAGCTTTCTTT

abundance: few
d_gene: -
j_gene: TRBJ1-4
v_gene: TRBV4-3
CDR3aa: CASSEGERTNEKLFF
CDR3nt: TGCGCCAGCAGCGAAGGAGAGCGAACTAATGAAAAACTGTTTTTT

abundance: -
d_gene: TRBD2
j_gene: TRBJ2-7
v_gene: TRBV27
CDR3aa: CASSWRGVGQDEQYF
CDR3nt: TGTGCCAGCAGTTGGCGGGGGGTAGGACAAGACGAGCAGTACTTC

abundance: -
d_gene: -
j_gene: TRBJ2-1
v_gene: TRBV14
CDR3aa: CASSQQRMHEQFF
CDR3nt: TGTGCCAGCAGCCAACAGAGAATGCATGAGCAGTTCTTC

abundance: few
d_gene: -
j_gene: TRBJ2-4
v_gene: TRBV7-2
CDR3aa: CASSLVPGGNIQYF
CDR3nt: TGTGCCAGCAGCTTGGTACCCGGGGGAAACATTCAGTACTTC

abundance: many
d_gene: -
j_gene: TRBJ2-7
v_gene: TRBV5-1
CDR3aa: CASSPTGLEGEQYF
CDR3nt: TGCGCCAGCAGCCCGACCGGACTGGAGGGCGAGCAGTACTTC

abundance: many
d_gene: TRBD2
j_gene: TRBJ2-3
v_gene: TRBV20-1
CDR3aa: CSARAGLAGGDTQYF
CDR3nt: TGCAGTGCTAGAGCGGGGCTAGCGGGAGGAGATACGCAGTATTTT

abundance: many
d_gene: TRBD2
j_gene: TRBJ2-3
v_gene: TRBV20-1
CDR3aa: CSAPGLGTDTQYF
CDR3nt: TGCAGTGCCCCGGGACTAGGTACAGATACGCAGTATTTT

abundance: few
d_gene: TRBD1
j_gene: TRBJ2-7
v_gene: TRBV5-5
CDR3aa: CASSLGTGTHEQYF
CDR3nt: TGTGCCAGCAGCTTGGGGACAGGAACCCACGAGCAGTACTTC

abundance: -
d_gene: TRBD2
j_gene: TRBJ2-1
v_gene: TRBV20-1
CDR3aa: CSAGQGASGRGYNEQFF
CDR3nt: TGCAGTGCTGGTCAAGGGGCTAGCGGGAGGGGCTACAATGAGCAGTTCTTC

abundance: many
d_gene: -
j_gene: TRBJ2-3
v_gene: TRBV18
CDR3aa: CASSPLSGTSTDTQYF
CDR3nt: TGTGCCAGCTCACCGCTTAGCGGAACTAGCACAGATACGCAGTATTTT

abundance: many
d_gene: -
j_gene: TRBJ2-5
v_gene: TRBV21-1
CDR3aa: CASREEFVGNQETQYF
CDR3nt: TGTGCCAGCCGGGAAGAATTCGTAGGGAACCAAGAGACCCAGTACTTC

abundance: -
d_gene: -
j_gene: TRBJ1-5
v_gene: TRBV21-1
CDR3aa: CASMRWNQPQHF
CDR3nt: TGTGCCAGCATGAGGTGGAATCAGCCCCAGCATTTT

abundance: many
d_gene: -
j_gene: TRBJ2-7
v_gene: TRBV10-3
CDR3aa: CAIRLAGDEQYF
CDR3nt: TGTGCCATCAGACTAGCCGGCGACGAGCAGTACTTC

abundance: few
d_gene: -
j_gene: TRBJ2-1
v_gene: TRBV9
CDR3aa: CASSVEGTRYNEQFF
CDR3nt: TGTGCCAGCAGCGTAGAAGGGACCCGATACAATGAGCAGTTCTTC

abundance: many
d_gene: -
j_gene: TRBJ2-1
v_gene: TRBV10-1
CDR3aa: CASSESGPWNEQFF
CDR3nt: TGCGCCAGCAGTGAGTCGGGGCCGTGGAATGAGCAGTTCTTC

abundance: few
d_gene: -
j_gene: TRBJ2-2
v_gene: TRBV30
CDR3aa: CAWGGPNTGELFF
CDR3nt: TGTGCCTGGGGGGGCCCGAACACCGGGGAGCTGTTTTTT

abundance: -
d_gene: TRBD1
j_gene: TRBJ2-6
v_gene: TRBV20-1
CDR3aa: CSARDTGDSSGANVLTF
CDR3nt: TGCAGTGCTAGAGATACCGGGGACAGCTCTGGGGCCAACGTCCTGACTTTC

abundance: few
d_gene: -
j_gene: TRBJ2-7
v_gene: TRBV7-8
CDR3aa: CASSLLEEVEQYF
CDR3nt: TGTGCCAGCAGCCTTCTAGAGGAAGTCGAGCAGTACTTC

abundance: -
d_gene: -
j_gene: TRBJ1-4
v_gene: TRBV4-3
CDR3aa: CASSPHIATNEKLFF
CDR3nt: TGCGCCAGCAGCCCCCACATAGCAACTAATGAAAAACTGTTTTTT

abundance: -
d_gene: TRBD1
j_gene: TRBJ2-7
v_gene: TRBV7-2
CDR3aa: CASSPPGQGIFRQYF
CDR3nt: TGTGCCAGCAGCCCCCCGGGACAGGGAATATTCAGGCAGTACTTC

abundance: -
d_gene: -
j_gene: TRBJ1-2
v_gene: TRBV15
CDR3aa: CATSRDLTGAADYGYTF
CDR3nt: TGTGCCACCAGCAGAGATCTTACGGGGGCCGCCGACTATGGCTACACCTTC

abundance: many
d_gene: -
j_gene: TRBJ2-3
v_gene: TRBV7-3
CDR3aa: CASSSGLRPDTQYF
CDR3nt: TGTGCCAGCAGTTCGGGCCTACGACCAGATACGCAGTATTTT

abundance: many
d_gene: -
j_gene: TRBJ1-1
v_gene: TRBV7-2
CDR3aa: CASSVYGGAEAFF
CDR3nt: TGTGCCAGCAGCGTCTATGGGGGCGCTGAAGCTTTCTTT

abundance: -
d_gene: TRBD1
j_gene: TRBJ2-7
v_gene: TRBV30
CDR3aa: CAWSPGQGSKQYF
CDR3nt: TGTGCCTGGAGTCCTGGACAGGGCAGCAAGCAGTACTTC